The clone carrying this T cell receptor (beta chain) was seen only a few times. Antigen specificity is unknown. The data belong to a study of breast tumors, draining lymph nodes, adjacent tissues. Notes on the study in general: Tumors had less TCR diversity than lymph nodes, more than nontumor tissue. That most tumor T cells come from lymph nodes remained unproven. Luminal-like breast cancer showed significantly higher tumor–nontumor repertoire similarity than basal-like.

Axillary draining lymph nodes of breast cancer patients supplied the node samples. Germline CDR1 and CDR2: MNHNS and SASEGT. This CDR3 has 11 residues. V was cut by 5 bases and J by 8 bases, with 9 bases left in between. Each CDR3 protein gets one entry after TCRdb re-called the multiplex PCR reads with MiXCR. The table includes about 230,000 distinct CDR3 sequences, around 32% detected once. Sequencing was carried out using axillary lymph node tissue. The receptor was isolated from a female donor with breast cancer. Some clones in this sample may be carry-over from other donors' samples. The chain recombines TRBV6-1 with TRBJ1-2, with a tentative D call TRBD1 (6 bases). The CDR3 DNA is TGTGCCAGCAGTACAGGGTTCGGCTACACCTTC. It specifies CASSTGFGYTF.